This TCR beta chain was found in a study of cytomegalovirus exposure and HLA in healthy donors. Turning to the study itself: HLA-typed donors contributed 80 million or so unique TCRs, which were held in an early data release. Notes on the study in general: Across donors, presence/absence analyses took sequencing depth to be roughly uniform.

PCR employed 60 Vbeta and 13 Jbeta primers. Profiled with immunoSEQ multiplex PCR; TCRdb holds only in-frame clones, not every one. The repertoire has some 140,000 clones, approximately 79% of them found once; the top ten carry more than 0.75%. The CDR3 runs to 15 residues. Germline V gene sequence: CDR1 SGHTA, CDR2 FQGNSA. J gave up 2 bases and V 3 bases, and 4 bases lay outside the gene matches. This clone appeared a few times. The antigen remains unidentified. The genes are TRBV7-2 and TRBJ2-7, with 10 nucleotides matching TRBD1. This TCR derives from a man in his late teens or twenties in good health and CMV-seronegative. Sample: PBMCs. The CDR3 DNA sequence: TGTGCCAGCAGCTTCCGCGGGACAGGGGCCTACGAGCAGTACTTC. Protein: CASSFRGTGAYEQYF. Full variable domain (remainder filled in from reference TRBV7-2 and TRBJ2-7): GAGVSQSPSNKVTEKGKDVELRCDPISGHTALYWYRQSLGQGLEFLIYFQGNSAPDKSGLPSDRFSAERTGGSVSTLTIQRTQQEDSAVYLCASSFRGTGAYEQYFGPGTRLTVT.